The rows below give T cell receptor beta chains drawn from one sample of a study of T cells in Graves' hyperthyroidism and ophthalmopathy. MiXCR, applied by TCRdb to the multiplex PCR reads, yields one record per CDR3 protein. The table includes about 400,000 distinct CDR3 sequences, approximately 14% detected once. Input material: blood. These TCRs come from a woman in her late teens or twenties with Graves' hyperthyroidism that later progressed to Graves' ophthalmopathy. CDR3s include the opening cysteine and the closing phenylalanine or tryptophan. D genes are given only for firm matches. Rows give clone size only sometimes, using once, few, many, or a class for an expanded clone.

j_gene,v_gene,d_gene,abundance,CDR3aa,CDR3nt
TRBJ2-1,TRBV9,TRBD2,.,CASSVELAGADEQFF,TGTGCCAGCAGCGTAGAGTTAGCGGGAGCGGATGAGCAGTTCTTC
TRBJ1-2,TRBV15,.,few,CATSREGWADGYTF,TGTGCCACCAGCAGAGAGGGGTGGGCCGATGGCTACACCTTC
TRBJ2-1,TRBV7-8,.,many,CASSLSVDEQFF,TGTGCCAGCAGCTTAAGTGTAGATGAGCAGTTCTTC
TRBJ1-1,TRBV20-1,.,.,CSASRPGSHTEAFF,TGCAGTGCTTCGAGACCGGGATCCCACACTGAAGCTTTCTTT
TRBJ2-2,TRBV9,.,.,CASSVGLVRVNTGELFF,TGTGCCAGCAGCGTAGGCCTGGTCAGGGTGAATACCGGGGAGCTGTTTTTT
TRBJ2-1,TRBV7-9,.,many,CASSLRTASSYNEQFF,TGTGCCAGCAGCTTGAGGACGGCTAGCTCCTACAATGAGCAGTTCTTC
TRBJ2-7,TRBV7-2,.,once,CASSLDDGSSYEQYF,TGTGCCAGCAGCTTAGATGACGGAAGCTCCTACGAGCAGTACTTC
TRBJ2-1,TRBV6-2/TRBV6-3,.,few,CASGAFYNEQFF,TGTGCCAGCGGGGCGTTTTACAATGAGCAGTTCTTC
TRBJ2-7,TRBV20-1,.,.,CSARVALSYEQYF,TGCAGTGCTAGAGTGGCACTCTCCTACGAGCAGTACTTC
TRBJ2-4,TRBV24-1,.,.,CATSDLERGGGAKNIQYF,TGTGCCACCAGTGATTTGGAACGGGGTGGGGGAGCCAAAAACATTCAGTACTTC
TRBJ2-7,TRBV5-5,.,.,CASRLGSLGEQYF,TGTGCCAGCAGGTTGGGTTCACTTGGGGAGCAGTACTTC
TRBJ2-4,TRBV6-5,TRBD1,.,CASSYSGTGVKNIQYF,TGTGCCAGCAGTTACTCCGGGACAGGGGTCAAAAACATTCAGTACTTC
TRBJ1-5,TRBV6-2/TRBV6-3,TRBD1,many,CASTLNPGGAGNQPQHF,TGTGCCAGCACTCTAAACCCAGGGGGGGCGGGCAATCAGCCCCAGCATTTT
TRBJ2-7,TRBV7-8,TRBD1,.,CASSSGQGQYEQYF,TGTGCCAGCAGCTCGGGACAGGGACAATACGAGCAGTACTTC
TRBJ2-3,TRBV7-6,.,many,CASSLDSGRSDTQYF,TGTGCCAGCAGCTTAGATAGCGGAAGATCAGATACGCAGTATTTT
TRBJ2-2,TRBV28,TRBD1,many,CASSLGGPGGELFF,TGTGCCAGCAGTCTAGGGGGCCCAGGAGGGGAGCTGTTTTTT
TRBJ2-7,TRBV4-1,TRBD2,.,CASSHGGLAGALYEQYF,TGCGCCAGCAGCCACGGGGGGCTAGCGGGAGCCCTCTACGAGCAGTACTTC
TRBJ2-2,TRBV7-9,TRBD1,.,CASSRTHTKGAGGELFF,TGTGCCAGCAGCCGCACCCACACTAAGGGGGCAGGTGGGGAGCTGTTTTTT
TRBJ2-3,TRBV11-2,.,many,CASSNSTWEDTQYF,TGTGCCAGCAGTAATAGTACCTGGGAAGATACGCAGTATTTT
TRBJ2-7,TRBV2,TRBD1,.,CASRTGTGTYEQYF,TGTGCCAGCAGAACCGGGACAGGGACCTACGAGCAGTACTTC
TRBJ2-1,TRBV10-1,.,once,CASSEGPGQYNERFF,TGCGCCAGCAGTGAGGGGCCAGGGCAATACAATGAGCGGTTCTTC
TRBJ1-1,TRBV18,.,many,CASSPTRQENTEAFF,TGTGCCAGCTCACCTACCCGACAGGAGAACACTGAAGCTTTCTTT
TRBJ1-4,TRBV29-1,.,.,CSVELNSRGAEKLFF,TGCAGCGTTGAACTCAACTCCCGGGGGGCAGAAAAACTGTTTTTT
TRBJ1-5,TRBV28,.,.,CASRGLISNQPQHF,TGTGCCAGCAGAGGACTGATTAGCAATCAGCCCCAGCATTTT
TRBJ1-1,TRBV10-3,.,.,CAIRTGENTEAFF,TGTGCCATCAGAACAGGAGAGAACACTGAAGCTTTCTTT
TRBJ1-1,TRBV6-1,.,many,CASSYNRDKSMNTEAFF,TGTGCCAGCAGCTATAACCGGGACAAATCGATGAACACTGAAGCTTTCTTT
TRBJ2-2,TRBV12-5,.,many,CASGARNTGELFF,TGTGCTAGTGGTGCCCGCAACACCGGGGAGCTGTTTTTT
TRBJ2-1,TRBV11-3,.,many,CASSLDGGIEQFF,TGTGCCAGCAGCTTAGACGGCGGGATAGAGCAGTTCTTC
TRBJ2-7,TRBV10-3,.,few,CAISESRGLGEQYF,TGTGCCATCAGTGAGTCTCGGGGGCTGGGGGAGCAGTACTTC
TRBJ1-2,TRBV4-3,.,.,CASSQEGQGETYGYTF,TGCGCCAGCAGCCAAGAAGGGCAGGGAGAGACTTATGGCTACACCTTC
TRBJ2-5,TRBV7-9,TRBD2,.,CASSSEGLAEETQYF,TGTGCCAGCAGCAGTGAAGGACTAGCGGAAGAGACCCAGTACTTC
TRBJ2-3,TRBV28,TRBD2,many,CASSLSGGGTDTQYF,TGTGCCAGCAGTTTATCGGGGGGTGGCACAGATACGCAGTATTTT
TRBJ2-1,TRBV7-9,.,.,CATLISPHNEQFF,TGTGCCACCCTCATTTCCCCGCACAATGAGCAGTTCTTC
TRBJ2-7,TRBV15,.,.,CATSRTKSVDEQYF,TGTGCCACCAGCAGGACAAAGTCCGTGGACGAGCAGTACTTC
TRBJ2-5,TRBV4-1,TRBD2,.,CASSQDGLAGEETQYF,TGCGCCAGCAGCCAAGACGGTCTAGCGGGAGAAGAGACCCAGTACTTC
TRBJ1-1,TRBV29-1,.,few,CSVGQIPEAFF,TGCAGCGTTGGACAGATACCTGAAGCTTTCTTT
TRBJ2-7,TRBV15,TRBD1,few,CATSRARTGEYEQYF,TGTGCCACCAGCAGAGCCCGGACAGGGGAGTACGAGCAGTACTTC
TRBJ2-1,TRBV28,TRBD2,many,CASSPSTSGSYNEQFF,TGTGCCAGCAGTCCGTCGACTAGCGGGAGTTACAATGAGCAGTTCTTC
TRBJ1-5,TRBV28,TRBD1,few,CASSLSRGYGQPQHF,TGTGCCAGCAGCTTAAGCAGGGGGTACGGTCAGCCCCAGCATTTT
TRBJ1-3,TRBV29-1,.,.,CSVTPAQSDNTIYF,TGCAGCGTTACTCCCGCCCAGTCGGACAACACCATATATTTT
TRBJ2-7,TRBV18,TRBD1,few,CASSANRDRNSYEQYF,TGTGCCAGCTCAGCTAACCGGGACAGGAACTCCTACGAGCAGTACTTC
TRBJ2-2,TRBV9,TRBD2,.,CASSLTSGRGTGELYF,TGTGCCAGCAGCTTAACTAGCGGGAGAGGGACCGGGGAGCTGTATTTT
TRBJ2-6,TRBV20-1,.,.,CSAPPGSGANVLTF,TGCAGTGCTCCCCCCGGCTCTGGGGCCAACGTCCTGACTTTC
TRBJ1-2,TRBV4-3,TRBD1,many,CASSQDGTVQYGYTF,TGCGCCAGCAGCCAAGACGGGACAGTTCAGTATGGCTACACCTTC
TRBJ2-5,TRBV3-1,TRBD2,many,CASSRPTGTSETQYF,TGTGCCAGCAGCCGCCCTACCGGGACTAGCGAGACCCAGTACTTC
TRBJ2-1,TRBV28,.,many,CASSLRDPRTANEQFF,TGTGCCAGCTCCCTCCGGGACCCCCGAACCGCCAATGAGCAGTTCTTC
TRBJ2-7,TRBV20-1,.,many,CSAKALDGPYEQYF,TGCAGTGCTAAAGCTCTGGACGGTCCCTACGAGCAGTACTTC
TRBJ2-5,TRBV6-5,TRBD2,.,CASSYGTSGGEWETQYF,TGTGCCAGCAGTTACGGGACTAGCGGGGGGGAGTGGGAGACCCAGTACTTC
TRBJ2-2,TRBV5-1,TRBD1,.,CASGGGQGALGANTGELFF,TGCGCCAGCGGGGGGGGACAGGGGGCGCTTGGCGCGAACACCGGGGAGCTGTTTTTT
TRBJ2-1,TRBV7-9,TRBD1,.,CASSRGTGSLNEQFF,TGTGCCAGCAGCCGCGGGACAGGGTCGCTCAATGAGCAGTTCTTC
TRBJ1-5,TRBV20-1,.,.,CSARDSRVSNQPQPF,TGCAGTGCTAGAGATAGCAGGGTCAGCAATCAGCCCCAGCCTTTT
TRBJ1-1,TRBV28,.,many,CASSAGDTNMNTEAFF,TGTGCCAGCAGCGCCGGGGACACTAACATGAACACTGAAGCTTTCTTT
TRBJ1-1,TRBV5-1,.,.,CASSARDIPYTEAFF,TGCGCCAGCAGCGCCCGGGACATTCCTTACACTGAAGCTTTCTTT
TRBJ2-7,TRBV20-1,TRBD2,.,CSARILAGRGEQYF,TGCAGTGCTAGAATCCTAGCGGGGCGGGGGGAGCAGTACTTC
TRBJ2-7,TRBV29-1,.,.,CSVGGGGGYEQYF,TGCAGCGTCGGTGGAGGGGGAGGCTACGAGCAGTACTTC
TRBJ1-6,TRBV10-3,.,many,CAISESSQSYNSPLHF,TGTGCCATCAGTGAGTCGTCCCAGAGCTATAATTCACCCCTCCACTTT
TRBJ2-3,TRBV6-4,TRBD2,.,CASSGTAGESTDTQYF,TGTGCCAGCAGTGGTACAGCGGGAGAAAGCACAGATACGCAGTATTTT